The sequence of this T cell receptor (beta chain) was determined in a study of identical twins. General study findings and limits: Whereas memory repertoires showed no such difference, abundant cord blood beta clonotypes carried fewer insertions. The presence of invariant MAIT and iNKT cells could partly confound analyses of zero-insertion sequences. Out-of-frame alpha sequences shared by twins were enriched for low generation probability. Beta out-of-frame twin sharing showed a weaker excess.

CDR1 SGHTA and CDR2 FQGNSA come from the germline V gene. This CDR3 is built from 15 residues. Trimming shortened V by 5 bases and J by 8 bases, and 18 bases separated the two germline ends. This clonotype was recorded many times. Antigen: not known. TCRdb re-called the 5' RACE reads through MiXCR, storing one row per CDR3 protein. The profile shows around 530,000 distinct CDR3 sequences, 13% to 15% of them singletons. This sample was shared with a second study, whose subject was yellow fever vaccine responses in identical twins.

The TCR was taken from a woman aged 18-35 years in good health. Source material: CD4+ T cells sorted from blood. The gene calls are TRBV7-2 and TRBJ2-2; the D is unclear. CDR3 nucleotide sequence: TGTGCCAGCAGCCCCCTGACACGGGCTGCAGGGGAGCTGTTTTTT. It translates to CASSPLTRAAGELFF.